Described below is a single T cell receptor beta chain sequence and its context. This clonotype was detected many times. Its specific antigen is unknown. No much larger clone is present one base from it, and per-base qualities are unavailable. The sample originates from a study of neurological immune-mediated disorders (dated by TCRdb to between 2017 and 2020). Some background on the complete study: Peripheral blood TCR-beta repertoires from HTLV-I-associated myelopathy (HAM/TSP) patients, multiple sclerosis patients and healthy controls were compared by UMI-based sequencing. The approximately 98 TCR-beta libraries included longitudinal samples, technical triplicates and paired sorted CD4+ and CD8+ T-cell subsets alongside PBMC samples. The cohort included 60 to 75 subjects: some 14 with HAM/TSP, around 34 with multiple sclerosis, and approximately 20 healthy controls.

Healthy controls were blood bank volunteers in Maryland, USA. Libraries from unsorted PBMCs were made from 2 million PBMCs kept in RNAlater at -80 degrees C until RNA extraction. Peripheral blood was subjected to Ficoll-Hypaque density gradient centrifugation to isolate PBMCs, which were then cryopreserved in liquid nitrogen. cDNA synthesis used template-switch 5'RACE with a primer carrying a 10-nucleotide random unique molecular identifier tagging each TCR transcript. Each sequencing run produced over 160 million TCR-beta sequences covering 15-18 subjects. The RNeasy kit was used for extraction of total RNA. TCR-beta VDJ regions were amplified with primers for the TCR constant region and the 5'RACE anchor, using the KAPA Real-time Library Amplification kit. A first PCR added sample indexes and Illumina adaptors, and a second PCR then raised library yield. After Ampure bead purification, the TCR product of roughly 650 bp was size-selected on a 2% E-gel SizeSelection system. Before pooling, library quality was checked on a Bioanalyzer, concentration was measured with Qubit, and libraries were quantified with the Kapa Library Quantification kit. Libraries were sequenced paired-end 2 x 150 bp on an Illumina HiSeq 2500. To increase sequence diversity, 25-30% phiX was spiked into each library pool. The authors' pipeline ran thus. The quality-filtered reads were processed with the UMI-based MiGEC pipeline, whose error correction step removed more than 80% of the raw TCR sequences. IMGT germline references were used for alignment of VDJ genes, and clonotypes were defined by a unique CDR3 amino acid sequence together with V-J genes. Clonal expansion, Shannon diversity, and CDR3 relatedness (CalcPairwiseDistances, ClusterSamples) were evaluated with VDJtools, and phylogenetic trees were built with CLCbio workbench. Clones with at least 8 unique UMIs were defined as expanded, with this threshold being based on coefficient-of-variation modelling across technical triplicates. TCRdb trimmed the raw reads at Q25, called clones with MiXCR and kept productive beta chains. Identical CDR3 proteins give one entry, which carries the most common genes and DNA. These V and J calls are TCRdb output, not the study's own analysis. In this sample the table shows 30,000 to 40,000 distinct CDR3 sequences, under 9.5% of which occur a single time. The ten most abundant clones make up around 4% of the sample.

Overall results and qualifications from the work: TCR clonal expansion was highest in HAM/TSP patients and lowest in MS patients, with MS patients falling below even healthy controls. No identical CDR3 amino acid sequences were shared among expanded clones across subjects, suggesting private TCR-beta repertoires in all groups.

The sequenced material came from PBMCs. The clonotype comes from a middle-aged woman in good health.

The CDR3 reads CASSVAGGVRETQYF. In nucleotides, the sequence is TGTGCCAGCAGCGTAGCGGGGGGGGTCCGAGAGACCCAGTACTTC. This sequence uses TRBV9 and TRBJ2-5; 8 middle bases align to TRBD2. Counted from cysteine to phenylalanine, this CDR3 has 15 amino acids. Only the CDR3 part of the read is kept: 45 bases, read in frame from the first base. V lost 0 bases and J lost 4 bases, and the count of bases not matched to a germline gene is 5. From the germline V gene, CDR1 is SGDLS and CDR2 is YYNGEE.